These 15 T cell receptor beta chains were sequenced from one sample in a study of T-cell reconstitution after alpha-beta-depleted transplantation in children. Preparing the TCRbeta library involved the use of unique molecular identifiers. TCRdb called the PCR reads again in MiXCR, with one record for every CDR3 protein. The repertoire consists of about 340,000 distinct CDR3 sequences, with roughly 17% occurring once and the leading ten covering about 41%. The sample here was PBMCs, mostly from graft donor cells, taken 360 days after TCRalphabeta/CD19-depleted stem cell transplant. These receptor sequences come from a male patient aged 2-9 years who had a stem cell transplant for acute lymphoblastic leukemia, so the T cells may come from the graft donor.

The rearrangement uses TRBV3-1 and TRBJ2-5; perhaps TRBD1 as D (6 bases). Trimming stripped 3 bases from V and 2 bases from J, with 16 bases between. The V gene's germline CDR1 is LGHDT and CDR2 YNNKEL (reference sequence). The CDR3 consists of 16 residues. This chain's CDR3 is CASSHRWQGSQETQYF. CDR3 sequence (DNA): TGTGCCAGCAGCCATAGGTGGCAGGGGTCGCAAGAGACCCAGTACTTC.

The rearrangement links TRBV6-2 or TRBV6-3 to TRBJ2-7; no firm D call. From germline, CDR1 is MNHEY and CDR2 SVGEGT. The length of the CDR3 is 12 residues. Trimming pared 7 bases from V and 6 bases from J, leaving 13 bases between. The CDR3 bases are TGTGCCAGCATTAAGCCAGGTGGCGAGCAGTACTTC. Its translation is CASIKPGGEQYF.

This clonotype was counted between two and nine times. This chain joins TRBV20-1 and TRBJ2-4; D not certain. Germline V CDR1 and CDR2: DFQATT, SNEGSKA (reference sequence). This CDR3 contains 14 residues. V dropped 4 bases and J dropped 0 bases, with 10 bases sitting between them. CDR3 residues: CSANGPLAKNIQYF. The DNA for the CDR3 is TGCAGTGCTAATGGGCCACTAGCCAAAAACATTCAGTACTTC.

This rearrangement joins TRBV5-1 to TRBJ2-3; 8 nucleotides agree with TRBD2. CDR3 size: 15 residues. Germline assignment: CDR1 SGHRS and CDR2 YFSETQ. J lost 3 bases, V lost 2 bases, and 5 bases had no gene match. The CDR3 DNA reads as TGCGCCAGCAGCTTTAGAGCGGGAGAAACAGATACGCAGTATTTT. This translates into CASSFRAGETDTQYF.

This clonotype was seen a handful of times. This chain connects TRBV4-1 to TRBJ1-2; D is undetermined. V lost 0 bases, J lost 4 bases, and 9 bases lay in between. The CDR3 totals 14 residues. Germline V gives CDR1 MGHRA, CDR2 YSYEKL. CDR3 in amino acids: CASSQDSEAYGYTF. The DNA of the CDR3 is TGCGCCAGCAGCCAAGATTCGGAAGCCTATGGCTACACCTTC.

This clonotype was observed a handful of times. Relative to the germline gene, one junction end is altered; a read error may explain this. The chain combines TRBV9 with TRBJ2-2, with TRBD2 matching over 7 bases. This CDR3 contains 15 residues. CDR1 SGDLS and CDR2 YYNGEE come from the germline V gene. Here the CDR3 reads CASSTSGANTGDLFF. DNA of the CDR3: TGTGCCAGCAGCACCAGCGGGGCGAACACCGGGGATCTGTTTTTT.

The CDR3 region is CASREAYSGNTIYF. DNA of the CDR3: TGTGCCAGCAGGGAGGCCTACTCTGGAAACACCATATATTTT. The chain employs TRBV12-3 or TRBV12-4 and TRBJ1-3; no firm D call. V was shortened by 6 bases and J by 0 bases, with 9 bases between the two germline ends. This CDR3 region has 14 residues.

The chain combines TRBV20-1 with TRBJ2-7, with D tentatively TRBD2 (5 bases). Germline assignment: CDR1 DFQATT and CDR2 SNEGSKA (reference sequence). Trimming took off 6 bases at V and 5 bases at J, with 20 bases between the two ends. The CDR3 is 14 amino acids. The CDR3 spells CSAPIGLPANEQYF. The CDR3 DNA follows: TGCAGTGCCCCGATCGGACTCCCCGCGAACGAGCAGTACTTC.

The chain is built from TRBV5-1 and TRBJ2-1; D perhaps matches TRBD2 (6 bases). Germline V gene sequence: CDR1 SGHRS, CDR2 YFSETQ. The CDR3 is 15 amino acids. V dropped 0 bases and J dropped 9 bases, with 16 bases sitting between them. CDR3 sequence reads: CASSLGGGLMGEQFF. As DNA, the CDR3 is TGCGCCAGCAGCTTGGGAGGAGGGCTTATGGGTGAGCAGTTCTTC.

The chain employs TRBV6-1 and TRBJ2-1; 9 bases are shared with TRBD1. This CDR3 region has 15 residues. J gave up 6 bases and V 3 bases, and 6 bases lay outside the gene matches. Germline V lookup: CDR1 MNHNS, CDR2 SASEGT. The CDR3 DNA reads TGTGCCAGCAGTGAGACAGGGGGGGGGGTCAATGAGCAGTTCTTC. Translated, it gives CASSETGGGVNEQFF.

This chain connects TRBV6-1 to TRBJ1-2, with TRBD1 matching 8 bases. J gave up 1 base and V 6 bases, and 10 bases lay outside the gene matches. CDR1 and CDR2 (germline): MNHNS, SASEGT. This CDR3 contains 16 residues. The DNA of the CDR3 is TGTGCCAGCAGCTTTTTCCAGGGGGCGCTTAACTATGGCTACACCTTC. The encoded protein is CASSFFQGALNYGYTF.

This clonotype has ten or more counts. V gene TRBV12-3 or TRBV12-4 combines with J gene TRBJ2-2, with 12 positions matching TRBD2. CDR3 length equals 16 residues. V lost 1 base, J lost 5 bases, and 2 bases stayed unmatched. Here the CDR3 DNA reads TGTGCCAGCAGTTTAGGGCTAGCGGGAGGGACCGGGGAGCTGTTTTTT. Protein sequence: CASSLGLAGGTGELFF.

This clonotype has at least ten counts. The rearrangement uses TRBV2 and TRBJ1-3; D is ambiguous. This CDR3 region has 14 residues. Germline values: CDR1 SNHLY, CDR2 FYNNEI. The ends were cut back, 8 bases at V and 2 bases at J, with 13 bases in the middle. CDR3 bases: TGTGCCAGCTTCGACCTGCGGGCTGGAAACACCATATATTTT. This codes for CASFDLRAGNTIYF.

The chain combines TRBV29-1 with TRBJ2-7; TRBD1 agrees at 7 bases. Germline V gene lookup returns CDR1 SQVTM and CDR2 ANQGSEA. V was pared by 4 bases and J by 2 bases, with 5 bases of the junction left unmatched. The CDR3 is made up of 13 amino acids. The CDR3 DNA is TGCAGCGTTGTTGGTGACAGGGCCTACGAGCAGTACTTC. It encodes CSVVGDRAYEQYF.

The rearrangement uses TRBV3-1 and TRBJ2-3; maybe TRBD2 (5 bases). Trimming shortened V by 1 base and J by 2 bases, and 10 bases separated the two germline ends. The CDR3 is made up of 15 amino acids. Germline CDR1 and CDR2: LGHDT and YNNKEL (reference sequence). In DNA, the CDR3 is TGTGCCAGCAGCCAAGCGGGATGGTACACAGATACGCAGTATTTT. This sequence encodes CASSQAGWYTDTQYF.